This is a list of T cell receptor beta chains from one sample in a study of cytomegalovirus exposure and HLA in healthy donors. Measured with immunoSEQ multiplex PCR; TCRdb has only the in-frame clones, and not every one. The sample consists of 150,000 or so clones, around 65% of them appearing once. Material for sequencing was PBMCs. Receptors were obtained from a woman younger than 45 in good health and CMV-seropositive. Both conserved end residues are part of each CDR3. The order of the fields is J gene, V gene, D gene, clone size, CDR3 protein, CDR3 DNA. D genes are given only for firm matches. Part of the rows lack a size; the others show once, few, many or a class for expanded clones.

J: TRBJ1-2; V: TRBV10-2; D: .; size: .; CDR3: CASLALAGVSGYTF; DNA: TGCGCCAGCTTAGCGCTGGCAGGGGTTAGTGGCTACACCTTC
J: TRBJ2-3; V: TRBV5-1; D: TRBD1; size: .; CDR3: CASQQGDSTDTQYF; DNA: TGCGCCAGCCAACAGGGGGACTCCACAGATACGCAGTATTTT
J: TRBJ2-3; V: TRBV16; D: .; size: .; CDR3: CASSHPSDTQYF; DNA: TGTGCCAGCAGCCACCCTTCAGATACGCAGTATTTT
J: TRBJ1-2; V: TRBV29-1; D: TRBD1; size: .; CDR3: CSVWTGEGYTF; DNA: TGCAGCGTTTGGACAGGGGAAGGCTACACCTTC
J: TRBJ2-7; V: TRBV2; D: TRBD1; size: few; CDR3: CASSFEGRGYEQYF; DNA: TGTGCCAGCAGTTTTGAAGGCAGGGGGTACGAGCAGTACTTC
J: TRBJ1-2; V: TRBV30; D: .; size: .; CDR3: CAWSVEGRGGYTF; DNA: TGTGCCTGGAGTGTAGAGGGTCGAGGGGGCTACACCTTC
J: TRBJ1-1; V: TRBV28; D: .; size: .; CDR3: CASSLDRDWGKAFF; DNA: TGTGCCAGCAGTTTGGACCGGGACTGGGGGAAAGCTTTCTTT
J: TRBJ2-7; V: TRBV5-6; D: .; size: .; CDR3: CASSRSRTETSF; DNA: TGTGCCAGCAGCCGGTCGAGGACAGAAACTTCCTTC
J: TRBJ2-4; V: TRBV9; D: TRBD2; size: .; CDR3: CASSGTGTSESIQYF; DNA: TGTGCCAGCAGTGGGACGGGGACTAGCGAGAGCATTCAGTACTTC
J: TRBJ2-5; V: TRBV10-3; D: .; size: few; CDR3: CAIGSEETQYF; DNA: TGTGCCATCGGCTCTGAAGAGACCCAGTACTTC
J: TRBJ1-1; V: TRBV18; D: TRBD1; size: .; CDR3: CASSPQGVGEAFF; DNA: TGTGCCAGCTCACCCCAGGGGGTCGGTGAAGCTTTCTTT
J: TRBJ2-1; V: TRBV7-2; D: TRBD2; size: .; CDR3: CASSSTPASGKFF; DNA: TGTGCCAGCAGCTCAACCCCGGCTAGCGGAAAGTTCTTC
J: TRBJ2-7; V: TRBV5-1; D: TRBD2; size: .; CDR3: CASSLGRLADRAYEQYF; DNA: TGCGCCAGCAGCTTGGGGAGACTAGCGGATAGAGCCTACGAGCAGTACTTC
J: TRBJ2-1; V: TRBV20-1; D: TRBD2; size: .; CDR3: CRILAGVEQFF; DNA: TGCAGAATACTAGCGGGAGTTGAGCAGTTCTTC
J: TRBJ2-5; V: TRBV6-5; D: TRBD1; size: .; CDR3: CASSYSYRGQTQYF; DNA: TGTGCCAGCAGTTACTCGTACAGGGGACAGACCCAGTACTTC
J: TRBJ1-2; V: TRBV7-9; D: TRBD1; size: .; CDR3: CASSRDRGYTF; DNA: TGTGCCAGCAGCCGGGACAGGGGCTACACCTTC
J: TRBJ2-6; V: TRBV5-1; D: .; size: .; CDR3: CASSPISGANVLTF; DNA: TGCGCCAGCTCGCCTATCTCTGGGGCCAACGTCCTGACTTTC
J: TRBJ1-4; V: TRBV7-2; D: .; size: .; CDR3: CASSLVGRGRGGEKLFF; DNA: TGTGCCAGCAGCTTAGTGGGGAGGGGAAGGGGGGGTGAAAAACTGTTTTTT
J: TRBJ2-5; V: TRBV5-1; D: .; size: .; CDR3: CASSSQETQYF; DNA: TGCGCCAGCAGCTCTCAAGAGACCCAGTACTTC
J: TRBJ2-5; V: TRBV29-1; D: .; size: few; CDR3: CSVRDTGTKETQYF; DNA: TGCAGCGTGAGGGACACAGGGACGAAAGAGACCCAGTACTTC
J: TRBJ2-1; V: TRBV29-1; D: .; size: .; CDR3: CSVSFGYNEQFF; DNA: TGCAGCGTTTCTTTCGGCTACAATGAGCAGTTCTTC
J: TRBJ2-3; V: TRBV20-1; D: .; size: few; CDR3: CSAPLDTQYF; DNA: TGCAGTGCCCCCTTGGATACGCAGTATTTT
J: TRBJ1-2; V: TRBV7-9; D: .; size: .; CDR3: CASSWSDGLYGYTF; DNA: TGTGCCAGCAGCTGGTCGGACGGACTCTATGGCTACACCTTC
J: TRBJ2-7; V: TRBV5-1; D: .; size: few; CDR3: CASSSGDSRSYEQYF; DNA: TGCGCCAGCAGCTCGGGGGACAGCCGCTCCTACGAGCAGTACTTC
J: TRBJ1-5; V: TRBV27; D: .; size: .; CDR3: CASASPGQPQHF; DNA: TGTGCCAGCGCCTCTCCGGGTCAGCCCCAGCATTTT
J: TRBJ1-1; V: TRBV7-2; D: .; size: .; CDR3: CASSLRQNTEAFF; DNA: TGTGCCAGCAGCTTAAGACAGAACACTGAAGCTTTCTTT
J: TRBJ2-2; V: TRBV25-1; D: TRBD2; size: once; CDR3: CASSGGLATGELFF; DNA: TGTGCCAGCAGTGGCGGACTAGCCACCGGGGAGCTGTTTTTT
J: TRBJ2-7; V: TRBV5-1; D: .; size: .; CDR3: CASSLPGYEQYF; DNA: TGCGCCAGCAGCCTGCCGGGCTACGAGCAGTACTTC